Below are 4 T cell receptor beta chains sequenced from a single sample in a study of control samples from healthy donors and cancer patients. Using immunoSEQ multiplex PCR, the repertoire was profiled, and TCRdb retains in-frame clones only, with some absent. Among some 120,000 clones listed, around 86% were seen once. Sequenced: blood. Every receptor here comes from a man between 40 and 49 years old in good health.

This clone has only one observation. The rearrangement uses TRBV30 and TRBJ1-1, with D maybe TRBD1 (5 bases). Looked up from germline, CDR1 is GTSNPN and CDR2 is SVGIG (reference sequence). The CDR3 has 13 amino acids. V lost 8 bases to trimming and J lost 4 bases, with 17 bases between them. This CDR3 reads CAGAGTWGTEAFF. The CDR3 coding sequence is TGTGCCGGCGCCGGGACCTGGGGCACTGAAGCTTTCTTT. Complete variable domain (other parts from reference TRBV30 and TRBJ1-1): SQTIHQWPATLVQPVGSPLSLECTVEGTSNPNLYWYRQAAGRGLQLLFYSVGIGQISSEVPQNLSASRPQDRQFILSSKKLLLSDSGFYLCAGAGTWGTEAFFGQGTRLTVV.

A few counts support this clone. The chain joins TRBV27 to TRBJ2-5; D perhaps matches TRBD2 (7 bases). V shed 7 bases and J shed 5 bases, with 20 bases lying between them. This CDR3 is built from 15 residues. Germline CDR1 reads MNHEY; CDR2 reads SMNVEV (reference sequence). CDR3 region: CASKHPDGGRETQYF. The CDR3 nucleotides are TGTGCCAGCAAGCATCCTGACGGGGGGCGGGAGACCCAGTACTTC.

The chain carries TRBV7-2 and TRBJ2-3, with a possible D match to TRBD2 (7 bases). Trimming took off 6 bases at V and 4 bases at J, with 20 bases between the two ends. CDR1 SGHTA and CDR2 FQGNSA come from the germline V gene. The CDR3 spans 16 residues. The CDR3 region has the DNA TGTGCCAGCAGGCAGTGGGTCGGGGGGCCCTCAGATACGCAGTATTTT. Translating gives CASRQWVGGPSDTQYF.

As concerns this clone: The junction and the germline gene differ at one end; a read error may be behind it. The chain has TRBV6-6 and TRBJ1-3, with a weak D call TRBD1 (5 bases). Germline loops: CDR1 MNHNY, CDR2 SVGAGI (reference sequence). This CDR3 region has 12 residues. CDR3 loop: CASSGSRVRWDF. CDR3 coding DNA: TGTGCCAGCAGTGGGAGCAGGGTTCGCTGGGATTTT.